The next 16 T cell receptor beta chains were all read from a single sample in a study of blood T cells in healthy people across ages. PCR was performed a second time for roughly 7 to 12 cycles using a sample-barcoded 5' primer and a J-beta primer mix. MiXCR, run by TCRdb on the 5' RACE reads, gives a single entry per CDR3 protein. Of some 550,000 distinct CDR3 sequences listed, less than 60% are singletons. The sequenced material came from blood. These receptors came from an older man in good health.

CDR3 in amino acids: CASSTGVRGTDTQYF. DNA for the CDR3: TGCGCCAGCAGCACAGGGGTTAGAGGCACAGATACGCAGTATTTT. The chain has TRBV4-1 and TRBJ2-3, with 7 bases identical to TRBD1. The CDR3 length is 15 residues. Unmatched junction bases numbered 6, after V lost 5 bases and J lost 1 base. From germline, CDR1 is MGHRA and CDR2 YSYEKL.

There are a few counts of this clonotype. The chain carries TRBV20-1 and TRBJ2-4; a possible D gene is TRBD2 (7 bases). With 6 bases removed from V and 2 bases from J, the gap between germline ends came to 17 bases. The CDR3 sequence is 15 residues long. Germline V lookup: CDR1 DFQATT, CDR2 SNEGSKA (reference sequence). CDR3 in DNA: TGCAGTGCCGGGGGCGGGAGTGTGACCAAAAACATTCAGTACTTC. This codes for CSAGGGSVTKNIQYF.

The rearrangement joins TRBV27 to TRBJ2-6, with D possibly being TRBD1 (5 bases). Germline V gene sequence: CDR1 MNHEY, CDR2 SMNVEV (reference sequence). V was cut by 6 bases and J by 2 bases, with 17 bases left in between. The CDR3 has 17 amino acids. The CDR3 sequence is CASSSNLIRAGANVLTF. The DNA for the CDR3 is TGTGCCAGCAGCTCAAACCTCATCAGGGCTGGGGCCAACGTCCTGACTTTC.

The V and J genes are TRBV5-1 and TRBJ2-2, with D tentatively TRBD1 (5 bases). V was shortened by 5 bases and J by 0 bases, with 11 bases between the two germline ends. The CDR3 sequence is 15 residues long. Germline V gene sequence: CDR1 SGHRS, CDR2 YFSETQ. This CDR3 reads CASRHDSTNTGELFF. DNA for the CDR3: TGCGCCAGCAGACACGACAGCACGAACACCGGGGAGCTGTTTTTT.

The chain links TRBV11-2 to TRBJ1-6; a possible D gene is TRBD1 (6 bases). The CDR3 totals 15 residues. Germline CDR1 reads SGHAT; CDR2 reads FQNNGV. Trimming removed 0 bases at V and 6 bases at J, with 9 bases between. CDR3 DNA sequence: TGTGCCAGCAGCTTAGATCCAGGGGCTAATTCACCCCTCCACTTT. It is translated as CASSLDPGANSPLHF.

A few counts support this clonotype. The chain combines TRBV20-1 with TRBJ1-2, with D possibly TRBD1 on 5 matching bases. The CDR3 runs to 14 residues. Between the trimmed V and J ends, which lost 1 base and 4 bases, there was a span of 13 bases. From germline, CDR1 is DFQATT and CDR2 SNEGSKA (reference sequence). The CDR3 here is CSARVGDNVYGYTF. The DNA for the CDR3 is TGCAGTGCTAGAGTAGGGGATAACGTCTATGGCTACACCTTC.

This chain joins TRBV7-3 and TRBJ1-2, with 11 bases matching TRBD1. Germline V gene data show CDR1 as SGHTA and CDR2 as FQGTGA. The CDR3 totals 14 residues. Trimming cost V 6 bases and J 2 bases; bases outside gene matches: 2. CDR3 bases: TGTGCCAGCAGGGACAGGGGGCTGAACTATGGCTACACCTTC. Encoded protein: CASRDRGLNYGYTF.

V usage is TRBV20-1 and J usage is TRBJ2-5, with 7 positions matching TRBD1. The J call may not be correct, given that the DNA end is closer to TRBJ2-7. The germline V gene encodes CDR1 DFQATT and CDR2 SNEGSKA (reference sequence). The CDR3 is made up of 12 amino acids. For the CDR3, the DNA is TGCAGTGCTGCTCGGACAGGCTACGAGCAGTACTTC. Amino acids: CSAARTGYEQYF.

The rearrangement joins TRBV20-1 to TRBJ2-4; 9 nucleotides line up with TRBD1. The CDR3 loop spans 12 amino acids. With V trimmed by 4 bases and J by 7 bases, 2 bases remained unmatched. CDR1 DFQATT and CDR2 SNEGSKA come from the germline V gene (reference sequence). The DNA for the CDR3 is TGCAGTGCTACGGACAGGGGTAACATTCAGTACTTC. Its protein is CSATDRGNIQYF.

This clonotype has only a few counts. This chain uses TRBV7-2 with TRBJ2-3, with 8 bases that match TRBD1. Germline CDR1 is SGHTA and CDR2 is FQGNSA. CDR3 length equals 15 residues. Trimming at V came to 5 bases and at J to 2 bases, leaving 6 bases not matched to a gene. CDR3 nucleotides: TGTGCCAGCAGCCCTGACAGGGGCTCCACAGATACGCAGTATTTT. This gives the protein CASSPDRGSTDTQYF.

The chain joins TRBV20-1 to TRBJ2-5; weak D call: TRBD2 (6 bases). The end of the DNA fits TRBJ2-7 better, so the J call may be wrong. The CDR3 runs to 15 residues. The V gene's germline CDR1 is DFQATT and CDR2 SNEGSKA (reference sequence). In DNA form, the CDR3 reads TGCAGTGCTCCCACCCTAGCGAGGAATGGGCGCGAGCAGTACTTC. Its protein is CSAPTLARNGREQYF.

The chain recombines TRBV10-3 with TRBJ2-5; 11 nucleotides line up with TRBD2. Germline CDR1 reads ENHRY; CDR2 reads SYGVKD. V dropped 3 bases and J dropped 1; count of bases not matched to a gene: 13. This CDR3 is built from 19 residues. In nucleotides, the CDR3 is TGTGCCATCAGTGATCCGACACTAGCGGGGGCCCTCCCCCAAGAGACCCAGTACTTC. It yields the protein CAISDPTLAGALPQETQYF.

As concerns this clonotype: This could be a read error, since a much larger clone is one nucleotide away. The CDR3 loop is CASSTTSGSGNEQYF. The CDR3 DNA sequence: TGTGCCAGCAGCACGACTAGCGGGAGTGGCAATGAGCAGTACTTC. The rearrangement joins TRBV7-3 to TRBJ2-1; 12 bases fit TRBD2. The J call may not be correct, given that the DNA end is closer to TRBJ2-7. CDR3 length: 15 amino acids. Germline CDR1 reads SGHTA; CDR2 reads FQGTGA.

The chain is built from TRBV5-1 and TRBJ2-1, with D possibly being TRBD1 (6 bases). The CDR3 covers 15 residues. V was shortened by 4 bases and J by 5 bases, with 16 bases between the two germline ends. Germline V lookup: CDR1 SGHRS, CDR2 YFSETQ. This CDR3 reads CASSRTATENNEQFF. CDR3 sequence (DNA): TGCGCCAGCAGCCGGACAGCCACGGAAAACAATGAGCAGTTCTTC. The variable domain in full, completed from reference TRBV5-1 and TRBJ2-1, reads KAGVTQTPRYLIKTRGQQVTLSCSPISGHRSVSWYQQTPGQGLQFLFEYFSETQRNKGNFPGRFSGRQFSNSRSEMNVSTLELGDSALYLCASSRTATENNEQFFGPGTRLTVL.

This clonotype was recorded a few times. The rearrangement uses TRBV7-2 and TRBJ2-3; TRBD1 agrees at 10 bases. The CDR3 consists of 15 residues. CDR1 is SGHTA, CDR2 FQGNSA, per germline. Unmatched junction bases numbered 1, after V lost 1 base and J lost 3 bases. CDR3 sequence (DNA): TGTGCCAGCAGCTTAGGGGGACAGGGGACAGATACGCAGTATTTT. Translated, it gives CASSLGGQGTDTQYF.

The rearrangement uses TRBV2 and TRBJ2-1; D ambiguous. CDR1 and CDR2 from the germline V gene are SNHLY and FYNNEI. The CDR3 contains 14 residues. The V end was cut by 6 bases, the J end by 0 bases, with 9 bases between. The CDR3 DNA reads as TGTGCCAGCAGGGGCAGGAGCTCCTACAATGAGCAGTTCTTC. The encoded protein is CASRGRSSYNEQFF.